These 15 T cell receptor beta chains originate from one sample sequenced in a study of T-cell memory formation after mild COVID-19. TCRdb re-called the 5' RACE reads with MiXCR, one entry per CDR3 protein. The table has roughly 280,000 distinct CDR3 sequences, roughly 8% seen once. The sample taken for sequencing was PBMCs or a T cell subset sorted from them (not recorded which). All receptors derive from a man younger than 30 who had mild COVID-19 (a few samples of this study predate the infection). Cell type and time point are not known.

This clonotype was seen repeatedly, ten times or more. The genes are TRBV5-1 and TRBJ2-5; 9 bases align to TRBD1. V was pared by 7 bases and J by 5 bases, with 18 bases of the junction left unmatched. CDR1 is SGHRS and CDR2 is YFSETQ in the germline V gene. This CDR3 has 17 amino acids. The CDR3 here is CASRTGALDEGVETQYF. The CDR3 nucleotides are TGCGCCAGCCGGACAGGGGCGTTGGACGAGGGTGTGGAGACCCAGTACTTC.

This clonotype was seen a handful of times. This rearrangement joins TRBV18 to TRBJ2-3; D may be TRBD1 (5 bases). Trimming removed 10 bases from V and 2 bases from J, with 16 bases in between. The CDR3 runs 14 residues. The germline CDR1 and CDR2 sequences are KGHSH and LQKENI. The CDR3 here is CANSQGEITDTQYF. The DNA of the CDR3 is TGTGCCAACTCCCAAGGGGAAATCACAGATACGCAGTATTTT.

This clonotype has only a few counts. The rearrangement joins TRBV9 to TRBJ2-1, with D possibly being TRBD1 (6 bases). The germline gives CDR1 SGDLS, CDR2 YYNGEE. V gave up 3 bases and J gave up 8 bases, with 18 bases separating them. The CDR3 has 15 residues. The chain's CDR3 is CASSASGAGFDEQFF. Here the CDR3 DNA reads TGTGCCAGCAGCGCATCAGGGGCTGGATTTGATGAGCAGTTCTTC.

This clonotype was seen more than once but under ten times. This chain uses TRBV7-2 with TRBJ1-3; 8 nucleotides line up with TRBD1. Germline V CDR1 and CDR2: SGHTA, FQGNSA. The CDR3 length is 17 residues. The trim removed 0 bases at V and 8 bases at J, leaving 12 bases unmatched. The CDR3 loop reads CASSLAIGQGKVDTIYF. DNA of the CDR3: TGTGCCAGCAGCTTAGCGATTGGACAGGGAAAGGTGGACACCATATATTTT.

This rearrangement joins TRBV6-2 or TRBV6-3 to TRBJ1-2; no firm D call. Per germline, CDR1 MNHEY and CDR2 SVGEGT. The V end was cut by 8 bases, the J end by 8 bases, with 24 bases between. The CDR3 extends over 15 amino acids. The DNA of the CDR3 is TGTGCCAGCGCCGGACGCCCCACGCCAGTAAGGGGCTACACCTTC. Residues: CASAGRPTPVRGYTF.

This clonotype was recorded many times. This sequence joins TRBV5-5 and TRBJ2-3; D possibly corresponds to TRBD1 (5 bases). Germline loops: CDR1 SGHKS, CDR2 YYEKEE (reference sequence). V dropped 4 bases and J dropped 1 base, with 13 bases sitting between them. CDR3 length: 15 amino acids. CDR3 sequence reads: CASSQRQSRTDTQYF. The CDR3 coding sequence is TGTGCCAGCAGCCAAAGACAGAGCCGCACAGATACGCAGTATTTT.

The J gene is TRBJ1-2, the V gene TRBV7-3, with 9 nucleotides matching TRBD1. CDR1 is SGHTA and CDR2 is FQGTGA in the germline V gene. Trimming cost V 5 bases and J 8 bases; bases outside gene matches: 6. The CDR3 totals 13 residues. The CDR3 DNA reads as TGTGCCAGCAGCCCCGGGACAGGGCGAGGCTACACCTTC. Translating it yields CASSPGTGRGYTF.

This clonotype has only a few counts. The CDR3 here is CASSLVRTNEQYF. CDR3 nucleotide sequence: TGCGCCAGCAGCTTGGTCCGGACCAACGAGCAGTACTTC. The V and J genes are TRBV5-1 and TRBJ2-7; no firm D call. Trimming pared 0 bases from V and 5 bases from J, leaving 9 bases between. The CDR3 extends over 13 amino acids. Germline V gene sequence: CDR1 SGHRS, CDR2 YFSETQ.

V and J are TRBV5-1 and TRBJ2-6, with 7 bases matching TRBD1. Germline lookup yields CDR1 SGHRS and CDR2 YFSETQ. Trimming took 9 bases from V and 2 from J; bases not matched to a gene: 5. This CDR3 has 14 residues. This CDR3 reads CATAQGAGANVLTF. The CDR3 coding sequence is TGCGCCACCGCCCAGGGGGCTGGGGCCAACGTCCTGACTTTC.

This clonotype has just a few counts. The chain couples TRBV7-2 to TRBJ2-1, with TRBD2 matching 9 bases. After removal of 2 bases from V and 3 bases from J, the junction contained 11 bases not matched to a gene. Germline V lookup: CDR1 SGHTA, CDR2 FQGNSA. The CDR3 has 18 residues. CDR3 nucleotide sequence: TGTGCCAGCAGCTTAATTCCGGGCGGGGGGGTCTTCTACAATGAGCAGTTCTTC. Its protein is CASSLIPGGGVFYNEQFF.

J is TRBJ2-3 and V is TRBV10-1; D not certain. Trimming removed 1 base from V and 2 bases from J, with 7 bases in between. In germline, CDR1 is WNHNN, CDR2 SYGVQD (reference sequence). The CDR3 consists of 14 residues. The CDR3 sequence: CASSEYGLTDTQYF. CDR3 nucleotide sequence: TGCGCCAGCAGTGAGTACGGTCTCACAGATACGCAGTATTTT.

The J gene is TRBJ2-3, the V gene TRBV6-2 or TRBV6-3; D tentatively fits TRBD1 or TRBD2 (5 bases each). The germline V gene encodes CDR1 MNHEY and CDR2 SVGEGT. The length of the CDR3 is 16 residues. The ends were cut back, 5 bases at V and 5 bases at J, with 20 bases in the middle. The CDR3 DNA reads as TGTGCCAGCAGTAACCGGGACGTCCAGTTCGTAGATACGCAGTATTTT. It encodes CASSNRDVQFVDTQYF.

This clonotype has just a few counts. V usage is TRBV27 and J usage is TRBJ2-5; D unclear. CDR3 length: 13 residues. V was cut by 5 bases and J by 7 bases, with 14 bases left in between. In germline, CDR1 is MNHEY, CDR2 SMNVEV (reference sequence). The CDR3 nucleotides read TGTGCCAGCAGTGTACCAGGATTAGGGACCCAGTACTTC. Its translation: CASSVPGLGTQYF.

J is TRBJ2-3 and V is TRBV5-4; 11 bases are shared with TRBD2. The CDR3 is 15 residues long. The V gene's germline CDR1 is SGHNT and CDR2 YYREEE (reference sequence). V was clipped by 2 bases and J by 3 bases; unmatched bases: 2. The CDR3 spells CASSLRLAGTDTQYF. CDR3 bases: TGTGCCAGCAGCTTACGACTAGCGGGGACAGATACGCAGTATTTT.

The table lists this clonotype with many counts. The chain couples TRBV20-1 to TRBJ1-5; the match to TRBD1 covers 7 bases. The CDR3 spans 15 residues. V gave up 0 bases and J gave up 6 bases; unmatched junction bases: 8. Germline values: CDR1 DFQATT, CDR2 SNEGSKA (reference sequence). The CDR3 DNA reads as TGCAGTGCTAGAGATCCGACAGGGTGGGCTCAGCCCCAGCATTTT. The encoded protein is CSARDPTGWAQPQHF.